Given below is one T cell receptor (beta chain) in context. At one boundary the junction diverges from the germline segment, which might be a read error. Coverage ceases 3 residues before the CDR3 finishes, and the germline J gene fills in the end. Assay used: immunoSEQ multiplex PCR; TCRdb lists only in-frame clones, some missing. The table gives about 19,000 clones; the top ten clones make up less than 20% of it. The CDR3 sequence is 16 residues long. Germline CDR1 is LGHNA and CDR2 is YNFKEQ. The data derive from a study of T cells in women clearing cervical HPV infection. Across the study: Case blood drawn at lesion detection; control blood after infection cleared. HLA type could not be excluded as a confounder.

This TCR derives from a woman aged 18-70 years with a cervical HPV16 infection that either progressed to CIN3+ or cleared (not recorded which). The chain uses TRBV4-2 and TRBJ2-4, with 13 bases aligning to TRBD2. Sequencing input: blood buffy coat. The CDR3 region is CASSQEWGLAGYIQYF. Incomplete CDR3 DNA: TGCGCCAGCAGCCAAGAGTGGGGACTAGCGGGATACATT.